Presented here are 26 T cell receptor beta chains from one specimen sequenced in a study of neoadjuvant anti-PD-1 for oral cavity cancer. Documented time point: after neoadjuvant nivolumab, at surgical resection. Profiling relied on immunoSEQ multiplex PCR, and the TCRdb table lists in-frame clones only, not all of them. The data contain 20,000 to 25,000 clones, over 35% of them seen just once; the ten biggest clones take up almost 40%. Here the sequenced sample was tumor tissue, taken after nivolumab (anti-PD-1) treatment. The receptors were sampled from a person between 40 and 85 years old with oral cavity squamous cell carcinoma.

The chain combines TRBV7-6 with TRBJ2-7; D ambiguous. This CDR3 contains 14 residues. Germline lookup yields CDR1 SGHVS and CDR2 FNYEAQ. V lost 5 bases, J lost 2 bases, and 13 bases lay in between. The CDR3 loop reads CASSRTASTYEQYF. In nucleotides, the CDR3 is TGTGCCAGCAGCCGGACGGCGAGTACCTACGAGCAGTACTTC.

This clone has just a few counts. J is TRBJ2-5 and V is TRBV9; D gene uncertain. CDR3 length: 13 residues. CDR1 and CDR2 from the germline V gene are SGDLS and YYNGEE. Trimming left V 4 bases short and J 2 bases short, with 9 bases between. Written as DNA, the CDR3 is TGTGCCAGCAGCTTACAGAGTCAAGAGACCCAGTACTTC. Translated, it gives CASSLQSQETQYF.

This clone was counted many times. The chain employs TRBV12-5 and TRBJ2-7; 7 bases line up with TRBD2. In germline, CDR1 is LGHNT, CDR2 FRNRAP. There are 14 residues in the CDR3. Trimming removed 4 bases from V and 9 bases from J; junction bases left unmatched: 12. The CDR3 sequence is CASGSPRPVAGQYF. CDR3 DNA sequence: TGTGCTAGTGGTTCCCCTCGACCAGTAGCGGGGCAGTACTTC.

The rearrangement joins TRBV6-5 to TRBJ1-5; no clear D gene. The germline gives CDR1 MNHEY, CDR2 SVGAGI. CDR3 length equals 13 residues. The chain's CDR3 is CAAMGYSNQPQHF. CDR3 sequence (DNA): TGTGCGGCGATGGGATATAGCAATCAGCCCCAGCATTTT.

This clone was observed once. The chain has TRBV29-1 and TRBJ1-6, with D perhaps TRBD1 (5 bases). Trimming shortened V by 5 bases and J by 5 bases, and 10 bases separated the two germline ends. The germline gives CDR1 SQVTM, CDR2 ANQGSEA. This CDR3 has 13 amino acids. The CDR3 loop reads CSVRRGDNSPLHF. The DNA of the CDR3 is TGCAGCGTTCGAAGAGGGGATAATTCACCCCTCCACTTT.

This sequence joins TRBV19 and TRBJ1-2; D gene uncertain. This CDR3 comprises 15 residues. Trimming stripped 6 bases from V and 3 bases from J, with 17 bases between. Germline CDR1 reads LNHDA; CDR2 reads SQIVND (reference sequence). CDR3 bases: TGTGCCAGTAGCCCCTTGGCACGGATGGACTATGGCTACACCTTC. Its translation is CASSPLARMDYGYTF. The full variable domain, its missing parts supplied by reference TRBV19 and TRBJ1-2, is DGGITQSPKYLFRKEGQNVTLSCEQNLNHDAMYWYRQDPGQGLRLIYYSQIVNDFQKGDIAEGYSVSREKKESFPLTVTSAQKNPTAFYLCASSPLARMDYGYTFGSGTRLTVV.

The V gene is TRBV19, the J gene TRBJ2-7; D is unclear. CDR1 and CDR2 from the germline V gene are LNHDA and SQIVND (reference sequence). V was cut by 3 bases and J by 7 bases, with 10 bases left in between. The CDR3 spans 12 residues. The CDR3 region is CASSIRAEEQYF. Written as DNA, the CDR3 is TGTGCCAGTAGTATCCGGGCGGAGGAGCAGTACTTC.

The rearrangement uses TRBV28 and TRBJ2-7; D gene ambiguous. The CDR3 is 13 residues long. CDR1 and CDR2 from the germline V gene are MDHEN and SYDVKM. Trimming removed 6 bases from V and 5 bases from J, with 14 bases in between. CDR3 sequence: CASRGPLVHEQYF. The CDR3 bases are TGTGCCAGCAGAGGGCCGCTAGTGCACGAGCAGTACTTC.

The chain couples TRBV19 to TRBJ2-3, with D hard to call. V was cut by 1 base and J by 2 bases, with 4 bases left in between. The CDR3 spans 13 residues. Germline V gene data show CDR1 as LNHDA and CDR2 as SQIVND (reference sequence). CDR3 nucleotides: TGTGCCAGTAGTATAGCCTACACAGATACGCAGTATTTT. It is translated as CASSIAYTDTQYF.

This clone appeared a few times. The chain couples TRBV10-3 to TRBJ2-7; D uncertain. Germline V gives CDR1 ENHRY, CDR2 SYGVKD. Trimming removed 2 bases at V and 3 bases at J, with 2 bases between. The CDR3 spans 11 residues. CDR3 bases: TGTGCCATCAGTGAGAACTACGAGCAGTACTTC. It encodes CAISENYEQYF.

The chain uses TRBV2 and TRBJ2-2; no firm D call. The CDR3 totals 14 residues. Germline V CDR1 and CDR2: SNHLY, FYNNEI. Trimming pared 2 bases from V and 2 bases from J, leaving 6 bases between. The CDR3 coding sequence is TGTGCCAGCAGTGAACAGATAAACACCGGGGAGCTGTTTTTT. Translation: CASSEQINTGELFF.

This chain connects TRBV4-2 to TRBJ2-3; D gene uncertain. Germline V gene lookup returns CDR1 LGHNA and CDR2 YNFKEQ. The CDR3 loop spans 14 amino acids. The V end was cut by 1 base, the J end by 2 bases, with 7 bases between. The DNA for the CDR3 is TGTGCCAGCAGCCAAGGAGTTTTCACAGATACGCAGTATTTT. It translates to CASSQGVFTDTQYF.

The chain links TRBV9 to TRBJ2-7; 8 bases agree with TRBD1. V shed 2 bases, J shed 5 bases, and the junction held 6 bases outside the gene matches. This CDR3 is 14 amino acids long. CDR1 and CDR2 (germline): SGDLS, YYNGEE. The CDR3 bases are TGTGCCAGCAGCGTTACAGGGGGTTTCGACGAGCAGTACTTC. This gives the protein CASSVTGGFDEQYF.

V usage is TRBV5-1 and J usage is TRBJ2-6; D gene ambiguous. The germline CDR1 and CDR2 sequences are SGHRS and YFSETQ. V gave up 2 bases and J gave up 0 bases, with 6 bases separating them. The CDR3 spans 15 residues. CDR3 sequence: CASSLALSGANVLTF. The CDR3 nucleotides are TGCGCCAGCAGCTTAGCCCTCTCTGGGGCCAACGTCCTGACTTTC.

V is TRBV7-3 and J is TRBJ2-2; 8 bases match TRBD2. V lost 1 base and J lost 2; bases outside the gene matches: 3. The CDR3 loop spans 16 amino acids. Germline CDR1 SGHTA, CDR2 FQGTGA. The CDR3 sequence is CASSLSGGPNTGELFF. DNA for the CDR3: TGTGCCAGCAGCTTAAGCGGGGGGCCTAACACCGGGGAGCTGTTTTTT.

The gene calls are TRBV29-1 and TRBJ2-7; no firm D call. The CDR3 length is 12 residues. CDR1 SQVTM and CDR2 ANQGSEA come from the germline V gene. With 4 bases removed from V and 6 bases from J, the gap between germline ends came to 13 bases. The CDR3 sequence: CSVVSKQVEQYF. CDR3 nucleotide sequence: TGCAGCGTTGTCTCTAAGCAGGTCGAGCAGTACTTC.

V usage is TRBV4-3 and J usage is TRBJ2-7; D is perhaps TRBD1 (5 bases). Germline CDR1 is LGHNA and CDR2 is YSLEER. The CDR3 loop spans 14 amino acids. The V and J ends lost 3 bases and 3 bases respectively, with 12 bases between them. CDR3 residues: CASSQSPGNYEQYF. CDR3 bases: TGCGCCAGCAGCCAGTCCCCAGGGAACTACGAGCAGTACTTC.

This clone was seen only a few times. The rearrangement joins TRBV4-3 to TRBJ2-3; TRBD1 agrees at 8 bases. Germline V lookup: CDR1 LGHNA, CDR2 YSLEER. The ends lost 0 bases at V and 1 base at J; junction bases unmatched: 9. The CDR3 extends over 18 amino acids. The CDR3 spells CASSQDEGRTGRTDTQYF. DNA of the CDR3: TGCGCCAGCAGCCAAGATGAGGGTAGGACAGGGCGCACAGATACGCAGTATTTT.

In this sample, this clone turned up a few times. The CDR3 sequence: CASSYGVLTFF. CDR3 nucleotides: TGTGCCAGCAGTTACGGGGTTTTAACTTTCTTT. The chain employs TRBV6-5 and TRBJ1-1; D is uncertain. V lost 2 bases, J lost 12 bases, and 10 bases lay in between. Germline assignment: CDR1 MNHEY and CDR2 SVGAGI. The CDR3 runs to 11 residues.

This clone occurred a few times. The CDR3 loop is CAISGTGASPLHF. The CDR3 DNA reads as TGTGCCATTTCCGGGACAGGGGCATCACCCCTCCACTTT. The chain couples TRBV10-3 to TRBJ1-6; 10 bases match TRBD1. The CDR3 spans 13 residues. The junction had 6 bases not matched to a gene; V was cut back by 9 bases and J by 10 bases. Germline CDR1 reads ENHRY; CDR2 reads SYGVKD.

This clone was observed a few times. This chain connects TRBV6-5 to TRBJ2-7; D might be TRBD2 (6 bases). V was trimmed by 4 bases and J by 7 bases, leaving 17 bases between them. CDR3 length: 14 residues. Germline V gene sequence: CDR1 MNHEY, CDR2 SVGAGI. For the CDR3, the DNA is TGTGCCAGCAGTTCAATCCGGGGGACCGGGGAGCAGTACTTC. Amino acids: CASSSIRGTGEQYF.

The rearrangement joins TRBV5-1 to TRBJ2-7; 11 bases are a match to TRBD1. Losses at the gene ends were 3 bases for V and 6 bases for J; bases not matched to a gene: 11. The germline V gene has CDR1 SGHRS and CDR2 YFSETQ. The CDR3 runs to 16 residues. CDR3 in amino acids: CASSSIGQGALSEQYF. As DNA, the CDR3 is TGCGCCAGCAGCTCGATTGGACAGGGGGCCTTAAGCGAGCAGTACTTC. The entire variable domain, with the rest obtained from reference TRBV5-1 and TRBJ2-7, is as follows: KAGVTQTPRYLIKTRGQQVTLSCSPISGHRSVSWYQQTPGQGLQFLFEYFSETQRNKGNFPGRFSGRQFSNSRSEMNVSTLELGDSALYLCASSSIGQGALSEQYFGPGTRLTVT.

This clone was seen more than once but under ten times. J is TRBJ2-7 and V is TRBV30; 9 bases fit TRBD1. Germline V gene sequence: CDR1 GTSNPN, CDR2 SVGIG (reference sequence). The CDR3 covers 14 residues. V trimming: 1 base; J trimming: 5 bases; junction bases outside the gene matches: 6. The CDR3 protein is CAWSGGTGHHEQYF. In DNA form, the CDR3 reads TGTGCCTGGAGTGGAGGGACAGGGCACCACGAGCAGTACTTC. Full variable domain (rest looked up from reference TRBV30 and TRBJ2-7): SQTIHQWPATLVQPVGSPLSLECTVEGTSNPNLYWYRQAAGRGLQLLFYSVGIGQISSEVPQNLSASRPQDRQFILSSKKLLLSDSGFYLCAWSGGTGHHEQYFGPGTRLTVT.

This sequence joins TRBV7-2 and TRBJ2-2, with D tentatively TRBD1 (5 bases). V lost 6 bases to trimming and J lost 0 bases, with 11 bases between them. Germline values: CDR1 SGHTA, CDR2 FQGNSA. The CDR3 runs 15 residues. In nucleotides, the CDR3 is TGTGCCAGCAGTCTTACAGGTTCGAACACCGGGGAGCTGTTTTTT. It is translated as CASSLTGSNTGELFF.

This clone was observed a handful of times. This sequence joins TRBV7-9 and TRBJ2-7, with no clear D. The V end lost 0 bases, the J end lost 0 bases, and 12 bases lay between the germline ends. The germline V gene encodes CDR1 SEHNR and CDR2 FQNEAQ (reference sequence). The CDR3 is made up of 16 amino acids. CDR3 residues: CASSLAGRGSSYEQYF. Here the CDR3 DNA reads TGTGCCAGCAGCTTAGCCGGCAGAGGAAGCTCCTACGAGCAGTACTTC.

The V gene is TRBV11-2, the J gene TRBJ2-5; 16 positions agree with TRBD2. CDR1 and CDR2 (germline): SGHAT, FQNNGV. V was pared by 5 bases and J by 2 bases, with 8 bases of the junction left unmatched. The CDR3 has 18 residues. The CDR3 coding sequence is TGTGCCAGCAGCCCAGGGACTAGCGGGGGGGCCCCGCAAGAGACCCAGTACTTC. Translating gives CASSPGTSGGAPQETQYF.